This T cell receptor (beta chain) comes out of a study of cytomegalovirus exposure and HLA in healthy donors. Study-wide results and limits: V- and J-gene trimming in TCR beta was tied to a missense DCLRE1C variant by an analysis performed later. Later work showed greater clonal expansion in HLA-associated TCR beta chains than in equally common others. The availability of immune exposure information extended only to CMV serostatus.

The CDR3 spans 17 residues. Germline loops: CDR1 SGHRS, CDR2 YFSETQ. V lost 4 bases, J lost 1 base, and 13 bases stayed unmatched. Researchers ran the PCR with 60 Vbeta and 13 Jbeta primers. The data were produced by immunoSEQ multiplex PCR, yet TCRdb's version contains in-frame clones alone and is incomplete. The sample consists of approximately 100,000 clones, 70% of them appearing once. These donors, healthy bone marrow donors, were studied. Notes on this clone: Its specificity is not known.

Sequenced sample: PBMCs. This chain connects TRBV5-1 to TRBJ1-1; 7 bases line up with TRBD1. The receptor's source is a man aged 35-49 years in good health and CMV-seropositive. The CDR3 loop is CASSLGQGGAQNTEAFF. CDR3 nucleotide sequence: TGCGCCAGCAGCCTGGGTCAGGGGGGCGCCCAGAACACTGAAGCTTTCTTT.